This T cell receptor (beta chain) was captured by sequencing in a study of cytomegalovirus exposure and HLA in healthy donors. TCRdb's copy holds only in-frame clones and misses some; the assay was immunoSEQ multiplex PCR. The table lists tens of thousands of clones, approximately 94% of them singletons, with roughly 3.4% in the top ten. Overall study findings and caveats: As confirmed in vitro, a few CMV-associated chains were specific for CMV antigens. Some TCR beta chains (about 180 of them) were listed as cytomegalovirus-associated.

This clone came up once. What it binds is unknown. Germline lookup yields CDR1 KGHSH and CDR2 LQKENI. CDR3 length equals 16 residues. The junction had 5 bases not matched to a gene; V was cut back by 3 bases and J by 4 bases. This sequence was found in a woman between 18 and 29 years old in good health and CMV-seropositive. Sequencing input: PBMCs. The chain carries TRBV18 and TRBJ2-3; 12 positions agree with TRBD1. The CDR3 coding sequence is TGTGCCAGCTCACCCGGGACAGGGGGCGCGGCAGATACGCAGTATTTT. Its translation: CASSPGTGGAADTQYF.